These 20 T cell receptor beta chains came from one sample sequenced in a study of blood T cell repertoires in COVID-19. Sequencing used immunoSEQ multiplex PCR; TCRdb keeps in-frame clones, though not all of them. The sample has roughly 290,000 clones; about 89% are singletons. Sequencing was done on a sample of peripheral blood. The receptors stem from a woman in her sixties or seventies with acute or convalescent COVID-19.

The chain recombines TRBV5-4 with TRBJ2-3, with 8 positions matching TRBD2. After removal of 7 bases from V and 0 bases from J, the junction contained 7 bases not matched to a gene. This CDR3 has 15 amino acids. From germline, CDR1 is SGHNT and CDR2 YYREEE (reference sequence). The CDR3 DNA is TGTGCCAGCTTTACCGGGACTAGGAGCACAGATACGCAGTATTTT. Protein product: CASFTGTRSTDTQYF.

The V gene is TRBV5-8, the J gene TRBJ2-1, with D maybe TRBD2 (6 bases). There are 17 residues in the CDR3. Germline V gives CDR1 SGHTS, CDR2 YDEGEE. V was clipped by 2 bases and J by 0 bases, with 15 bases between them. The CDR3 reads CASSLAGLAISYNEQFF. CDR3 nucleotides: TGTGCCAGCAGCTTAGCAGGCCTAGCGATCTCCTACAATGAGCAGTTCTTC.

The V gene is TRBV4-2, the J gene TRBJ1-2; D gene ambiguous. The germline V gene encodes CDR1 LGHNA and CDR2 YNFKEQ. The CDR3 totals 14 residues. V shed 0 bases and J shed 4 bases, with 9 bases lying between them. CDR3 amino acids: CASSQDQSGYGYTF. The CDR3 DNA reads TGTGCCAGCAGCCAAGATCAATCGGGCTATGGCTACACCTTC.

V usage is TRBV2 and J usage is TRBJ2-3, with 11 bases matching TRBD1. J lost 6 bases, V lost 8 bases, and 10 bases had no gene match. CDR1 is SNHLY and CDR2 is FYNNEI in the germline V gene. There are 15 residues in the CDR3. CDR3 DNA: TGTGCCAGCGCCAAGGACAGGGGGCGTATGGATACGCAGTATTTT. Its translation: CASAKDRGRMDTQYF. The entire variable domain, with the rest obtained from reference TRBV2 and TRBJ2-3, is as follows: EPEVTQTPSHQVTQMGQEVILRCVPISNHLYFYWYRQILGQKVEFLVSFYNNEISEKSEIFDDQFSVERPDGSNFTLKIRSTKLEDSAMYFCASAKDRGRMDTQYFGPGTRLTVL.

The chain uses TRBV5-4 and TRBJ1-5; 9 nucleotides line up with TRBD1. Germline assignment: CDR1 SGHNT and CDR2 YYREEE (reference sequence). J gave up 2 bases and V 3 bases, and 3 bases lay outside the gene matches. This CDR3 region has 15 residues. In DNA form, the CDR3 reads TGTGCCAGCAGCTCACAGGGGGCTGGCAATCAGCCCCAGCATTTT. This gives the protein CASSSQGAGNQPQHF.

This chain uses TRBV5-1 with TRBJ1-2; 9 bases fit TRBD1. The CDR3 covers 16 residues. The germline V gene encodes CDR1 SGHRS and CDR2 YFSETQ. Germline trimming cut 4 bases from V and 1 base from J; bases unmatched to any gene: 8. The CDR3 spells CASSLPGTGLNYGYTF. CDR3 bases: TGCGCCAGCAGCCTACCCGGGACAGGGCTTAACTATGGCTACACCTTC.

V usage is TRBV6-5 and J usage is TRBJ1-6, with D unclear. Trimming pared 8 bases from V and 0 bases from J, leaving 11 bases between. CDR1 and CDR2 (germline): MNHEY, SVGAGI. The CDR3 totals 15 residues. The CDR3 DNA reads TGTGCCAGCCATTCTAAAAGCTCCTATAATTCACCCCTCCACTTT. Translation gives CASHSKSSYNSPLHF.

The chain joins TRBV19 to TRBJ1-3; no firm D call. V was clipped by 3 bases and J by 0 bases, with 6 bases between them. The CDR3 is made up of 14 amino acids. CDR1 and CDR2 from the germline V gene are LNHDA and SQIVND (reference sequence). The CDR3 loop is CASSILSSGNTIYF. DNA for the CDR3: TGTGCCAGTAGTATTCTGAGCTCTGGAAACACCATATATTTT.

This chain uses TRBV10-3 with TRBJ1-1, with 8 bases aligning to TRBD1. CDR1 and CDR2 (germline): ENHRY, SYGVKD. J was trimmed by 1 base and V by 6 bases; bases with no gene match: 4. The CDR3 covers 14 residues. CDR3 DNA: TGTGCCATCAGATCCGGGACAGGGAACACTGAAGCTTTCTTT. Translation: CAIRSGTGNTEAFF.

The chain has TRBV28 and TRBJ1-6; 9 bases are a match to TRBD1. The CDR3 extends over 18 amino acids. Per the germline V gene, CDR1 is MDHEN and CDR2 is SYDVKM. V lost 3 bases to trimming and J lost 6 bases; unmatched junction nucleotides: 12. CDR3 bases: TGTGCCAGCAGTTTGTTCCGGACCCGGGACAGGGTTAATTCACCCCTCCACTTT. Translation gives CASSLFRTRDRVNSPLHF.

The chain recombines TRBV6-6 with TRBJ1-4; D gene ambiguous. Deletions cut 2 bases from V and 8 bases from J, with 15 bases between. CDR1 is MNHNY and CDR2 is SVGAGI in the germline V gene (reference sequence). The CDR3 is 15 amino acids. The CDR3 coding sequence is TGTGCCAGCAGTTACCTAGGTGACTCTGGGGAAAAACTGTTTTTT. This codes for CASSYLGDSGEKLFF.

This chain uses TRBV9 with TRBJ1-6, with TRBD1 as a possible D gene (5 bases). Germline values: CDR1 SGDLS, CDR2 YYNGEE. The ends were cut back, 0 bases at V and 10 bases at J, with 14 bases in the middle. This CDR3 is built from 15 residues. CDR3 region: CASSVGAGQLSPLHF. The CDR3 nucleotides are TGTGCCAGCAGCGTAGGGGCAGGGCAGCTCTCACCCCTCCACTTT.

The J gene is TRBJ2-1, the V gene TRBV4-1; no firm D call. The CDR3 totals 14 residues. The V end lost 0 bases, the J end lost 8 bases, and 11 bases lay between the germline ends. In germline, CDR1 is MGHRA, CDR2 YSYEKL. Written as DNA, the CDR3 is TGCGCCAGCAGCCAAGATCAGGAAAGCCATGAGCAGTTCTTC. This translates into CASSQDQESHEQFF.

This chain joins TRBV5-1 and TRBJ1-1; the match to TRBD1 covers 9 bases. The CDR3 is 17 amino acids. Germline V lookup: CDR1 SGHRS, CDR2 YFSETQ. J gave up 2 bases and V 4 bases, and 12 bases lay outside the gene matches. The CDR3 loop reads CASSPTQQGAANTEAFF. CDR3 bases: TGCGCCAGCAGCCCAACACAACAGGGGGCAGCAAACACTGAAGCTTTCTTT.

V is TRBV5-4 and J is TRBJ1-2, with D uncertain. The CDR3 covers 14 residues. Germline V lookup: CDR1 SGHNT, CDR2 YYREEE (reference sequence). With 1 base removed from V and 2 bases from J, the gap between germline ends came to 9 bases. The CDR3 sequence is CASSLWSQNYGYTF. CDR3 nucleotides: TGTGCCAGCAGCTTGTGGTCCCAGAACTATGGCTACACCTTC. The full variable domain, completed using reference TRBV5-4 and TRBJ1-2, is ETGVTQSPTHLIKTRGQQVTLRCSSQSGHNTVSWYQQALGQGPQFIFQYYREEENGRGNFPPRFSGLQFPNYSSELNVNALELDDSALYLCASSLWSQNYGYTFGSGTRLTVV.

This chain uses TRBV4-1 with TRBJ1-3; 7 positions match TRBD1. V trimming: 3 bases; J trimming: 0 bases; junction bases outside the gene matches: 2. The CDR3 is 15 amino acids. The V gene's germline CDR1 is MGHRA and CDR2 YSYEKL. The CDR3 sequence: CASSQTGISGNTIYF. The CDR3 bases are TGCGCCAGCAGCCAGACAGGGATCTCTGGAAACACCATATATTTT.

In DNA, the CDR3 is TGTGCCAGCAGGAGACAGGGGACATGGGAAAAACTGTTTTTT. Protein product: CASRRQGTWEKLFF. The chain couples TRBV28 to TRBJ1-4; TRBD1 agrees at 8 bases. Looked up from germline, CDR1 is MDHEN and CDR2 is SYDVKM. This CDR3 is 14 amino acids long. With V trimmed by 6 bases and J by 8 bases, 8 bases remained unmatched.

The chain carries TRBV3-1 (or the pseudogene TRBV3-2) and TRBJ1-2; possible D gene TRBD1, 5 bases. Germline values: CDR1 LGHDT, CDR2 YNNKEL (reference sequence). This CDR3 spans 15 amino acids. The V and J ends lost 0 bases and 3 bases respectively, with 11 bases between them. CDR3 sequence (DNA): TGTGCCAGCAGCCAAGATCGGCAGGGTGACTATGGCTACACCTTC. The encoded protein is CASSQDRQGDYGYTF.

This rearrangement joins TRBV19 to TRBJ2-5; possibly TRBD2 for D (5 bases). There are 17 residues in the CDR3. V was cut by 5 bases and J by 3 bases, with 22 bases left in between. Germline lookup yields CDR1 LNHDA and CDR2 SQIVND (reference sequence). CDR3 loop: CASSAPTRRDREETQYF. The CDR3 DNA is TGTGCCAGTAGTGCCCCTACTAGGCGAGACCGTGAAGAGACCCAGTACTTC. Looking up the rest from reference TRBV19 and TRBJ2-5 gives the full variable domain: DGGITQSPKYLFRKEGQNVTLSCEQNLNHDAMYWYRQDPGQGLRLIYYSQIVNDFQKGDIAEGYSVSREKKESFPLTVTSAQKNPTAFYLCASSAPTRRDREETQYFGPGTRLLVL.

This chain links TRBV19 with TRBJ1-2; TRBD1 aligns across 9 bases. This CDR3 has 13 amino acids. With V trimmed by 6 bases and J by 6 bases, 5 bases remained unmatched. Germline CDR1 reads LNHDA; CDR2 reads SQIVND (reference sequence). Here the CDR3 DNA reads TGTGCCAGTAGAATCGGACAGGGGAATGGCTACACCTTC. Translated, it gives CASRIGQGNGYTF.